The clone carrying this T cell receptor (beta chain) turned up a few times. What it binds is unknown. CDR1 and CDR2 from the germline V gene are LNHDA and SQIVND (reference sequence). The V end was cut by 0 bases, the J end by 0 bases, with 11 bases between. CDR3 length: 16 amino acids. Antigen-specific CD4+ T cells were first expanded with viral peptide pools by the ViraFEST assay and only then sequenced. With approximately 9 days of culture completed, CD4+ T cells were isolated. None of these healthy vaccinees had been infected with SARS-CoV-2 before vaccination. Peptides at about 9.9 ug/ml and IL-2 at 9 to 10 IU/ml were added to some 1.9 million PBMC per well. The record originates from a study of vaccination effects on CD4 cells after COVID-19. Clones were read by immunoSEQ multiplex PCR, and TCRdb kept only the in-frame ones, dropping some. The sample has over 20,000 clones, about 74% seen once; the top ten hold 2.5% to 4%.

General study findings and limits: Clones that were induced by infection or by vaccine showed marked contraction late after vaccination. The vaccine-induced clones of healthy vaccinees included only 1 of 255 that cross-reacted with common cold coronaviruses.

The sequence was obtained from a human donor who received a COVID-19 vaccine. Specimen: CD4+ T cells from PBMCs cultured with SARS-CoV-2 spike peptides, collected before COVID-19 vaccination. The chain is built from TRBV19 and TRBJ1-2; D not resolved. The CDR3 DNA reads TGTGCCAGTAGTATAGACGGACGGATTACTAACTATGGCTACACCTTC. This sequence encodes CASSIDGRITNYGYTF.